A single TCR beta chain is shown here with its context. Its antigen is currently unknown. The record originates from a study of early T cells in non-severe SARS-CoV-2 infection. About the study: From unsorted whole blood, bulk RNA was sequenced, and the chains remained unpaired. Study findings and constraints: Database matching using VDJdb favored anti-spike CD8 responses, with private and CD4 specificities left missing.

Germline values: CDR1 DFQATT, CDR2 SNEGSKA (reference sequence). The CDR3 spans 13 residues. The J segment lost 5 bases and the V segment lost 1 base, leaving 4 bases of the junction unmatched. Attachment of unique molecular identifiers to individual cDNA molecules was performed. One entry per CDR3 protein results from TCRdb running MiXCR on the 5' RACE reads. The sample yields around 26,000 distinct CDR3 sequences, 5% to 6.5% seen once. The TCR sequence derives from an adult who was a healthcare worker with PCR-confirmed SARS-CoV-2 infection or an uninfected control (not recorded which). Sequences were obtained from whole blood. The chain joins TRBV20-1 to TRBJ2-7, with TRBD2 matching 8 bases. CDR3 protein: CSARGRGAHEQYF. In nucleotides, the CDR3 is TGCAGTGCTAGAGGGCGGGGGGCCCACGAGCAGTACTTC.